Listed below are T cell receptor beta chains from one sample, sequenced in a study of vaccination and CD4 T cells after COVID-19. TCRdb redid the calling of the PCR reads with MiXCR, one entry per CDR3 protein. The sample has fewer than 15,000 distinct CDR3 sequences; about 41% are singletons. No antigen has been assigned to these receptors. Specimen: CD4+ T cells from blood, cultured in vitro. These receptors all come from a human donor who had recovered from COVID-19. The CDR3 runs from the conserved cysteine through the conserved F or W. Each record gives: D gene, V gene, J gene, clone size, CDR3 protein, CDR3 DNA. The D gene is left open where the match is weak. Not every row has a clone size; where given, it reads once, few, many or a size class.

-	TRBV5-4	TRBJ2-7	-	CASSFILVAEQYF	TGTGCCAGCAGCTTTATCCTTGTTGCCGAGCAGTACTTC
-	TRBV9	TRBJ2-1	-	CASSTPGTSSYNEQFF	TGTGCCAGCAGCACCCCCGGGACAAGCTCCTACAATGAGCAGTTCTTC
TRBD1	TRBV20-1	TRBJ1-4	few	CSARDPTGIQLFF	TGCAGTGCTAGAGATCCGACAGGGATACAACTGTTTTTT
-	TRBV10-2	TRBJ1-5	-	CASSVSGSNQPQHF	TGCGCCAGCAGTGTTTCGGGGAGCAATCAGCCCCAGCATTTT
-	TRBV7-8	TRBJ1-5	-	CASSLNFGGRGQPQHF	TGTGCCAGCAGCCTCAATTTTGGGGGGCGAGGTCAGCCCCAGCATTTT
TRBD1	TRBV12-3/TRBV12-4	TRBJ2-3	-	CASSSQGASTDTQYF	TGTGCCAGCAGTTCACAGGGGGCGAGCACAGATACGCAGTATTTT
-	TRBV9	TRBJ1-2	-	CASSVDSETNYGYTF	TGTGCCAGCAGCGTAGACAGCGAGACTAACTATGGCTACACCTTC
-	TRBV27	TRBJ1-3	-	CASSLQGGSGNTIYF	TGTGCCAGCAGTTTGCAAGGGGGCTCTGGAAACACCATATATTTT
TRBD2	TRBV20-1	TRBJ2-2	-	CSARDPRLAGANTGELFF	TGCAGTGCTAGAGATCCCAGACTAGCGGGGGCGAACACCGGGGAGCTGTTTTTT
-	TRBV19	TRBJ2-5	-	CASSKSQETQYF	TGTGCCAGTAGTAAGTCACAAGAGACCCAGTACTTC
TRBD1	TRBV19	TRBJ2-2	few	CASRRQGANTGELFF	TGTGCCAGTAGACGACAGGGGGCGAACACCGGGGAGCTGTTTTTT
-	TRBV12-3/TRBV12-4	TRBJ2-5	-	CASSFRMETQYF	TGTGCCAGCAGTTTTCGAATGGAGACCCAGTACTTC
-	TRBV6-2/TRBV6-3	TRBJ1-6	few	CASSNGRNSYNSPLHF	TGTGCCAGCAGTAATGGACGGAACTCCTATAATTCACCCCTCCACTTT
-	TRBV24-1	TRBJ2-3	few	CATSALGGADPTDTQYF	TGTGCCACCAGTGCCCTAGGGGGGGCGGATCCCACAGATACGCAGTATTTT
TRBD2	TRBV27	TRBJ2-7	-	CASSFASGVTYEQYF	TGTGCCAGCAGTTTTGCTAGCGGGGTAACCTACGAGCAGTACTTC
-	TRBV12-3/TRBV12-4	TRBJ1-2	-	CASRETGAPGYTF	TGTGCCAGCAGGGAAACGGGGGCTCCCGGCTACACCTTC
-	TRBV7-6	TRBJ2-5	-	CASSFDHAGQETQYF	TGTGCCAGCAGCTTTGACCACGCCGGGCAAGAGACCCAGTACTTC
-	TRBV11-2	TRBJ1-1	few	CASSPVRDNTEAFF	TGTGCCAGCAGCCCAGTCCGGGACAACACTGAAGCTTTCTTT
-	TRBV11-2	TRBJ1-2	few	CASSLGTGRYYGYTF	TGTGCCAGCAGCTTAGGCACTGGACGGTACTATGGCTACACCTTC
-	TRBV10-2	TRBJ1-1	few	CASSVQMNTEAFF	TGCGCCAGCAGTGTTCAGATGAACACTGAAGCTTTCTTT
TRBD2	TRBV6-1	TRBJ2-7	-	CASSESGGIGEQYF	TGTGCCAGCAGTGAGTCGGGAGGGATAGGCGAGCAGTACTTC
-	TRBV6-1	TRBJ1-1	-	CASSENRVTEAFF	TGTGCCAGCAGTGAAAACAGGGTGACTGAAGCTTTCTTT
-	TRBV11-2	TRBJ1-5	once	CASSLGRDQPQHF	TGTGCCAGCAGCTTAGGTAGGGATCAGCCCCAGCATTTT